This TCR beta chain was identified during a study of T-cell reconstitution after alpha-beta-depleted transplantation in children. Study outcomes and limitations: By about two months after transplant, alpha-beta T cells reportedly arose from several hundred graft clones that had expanded. Recipient T cells and thymic progenitors that survived were the source of the high TCRbeta diversity seen at day 60 in some patients. A year had passed since transplant, and T-cell counts and diversity by then came mostly from newly produced T cells.

This sample's TCRbeta library carried unique molecular identifier barcodes. TCRdb itself ran the PCR reads through MiXCR, one entry per CDR3 protein. The table includes some 81,000 distinct CDR3 sequences, about 14% detected once. This clonotype was observed a few times. What it binds is not known. V lost 0 bases and J lost 5, with 10 bases in between. The CDR3 spans 13 residues. CDR1 is SQVTM, CDR2 ANQGSEA, per germline. The chain has TRBV29-1 and TRBJ1-2; D might be TRBD1 (6 bases). This sequence originates from a male patient aged 2-10 years who had a stem cell transplant for acute lymphoblastic leukemia, so the T cells may come from the graft donor. The sequenced sample was PBMCs, mostly from graft donor cells, obtained 180 days after TCRalphabeta/CD19-depleted stem cell transplant. The CDR3 DNA reads TGCAGCGTTGAAGACTTCCAGGGGTATGGCTACACCTTC. Translation gives CSVEDFQGYGYTF.